The T cell receptor beta chain under discussion was sequenced for a study of beta chain features in type 1 diabetes (dated by TCRdb to the late 2010s). As for the study more broadly: Mean age, gender distribution, total cell number and subset yield did not differ between patients and healthy donors. Across all samples, fewer than 110,000,000 sorted cells were examined, and cell number per subset correlated strongly with RNA yield. Regulatory and stem cell-like memory subsets were isolated from only 8 patients and 8 healthy donors, whereas naive and central memory subsets came from all 28 donors. The study compared TCRB repertoires of sorted circulating CD4+ T cell subsets between recently diagnosed type 1 diabetes patients and matched healthy donors.

Overall study results and their limits: Sequencing cDNA rather than genomic DNA could over-represent highly expressing activated cells, although activation and CD3 levels did not differ between groups. At VDJ recombination sites, patients with type 1 diabetes made fewer insertions and deleted more nucleotides, a pattern implying thymic rearrangement abnormalities. Naive, central memory and regulatory TCRB repertoires appeared more similar among patients than among healthy donors. PCR might favor shorter templates, but patient and control samples were amplified and corrected together, so any skew would affect both groups equally. A moderate but significant shortening of TCRB CDR3 length was observed in type 1 diabetes patients in all four CD4+ subsets. Only small numbers of individuals were included in the HLA sub-analyses, which left unresolved whether HLA type had any influence on TCRB rearrangement.

A single peripheral blood draw of about 116 mL on average was collected from each donor into heparinised tubes. A BD FACSAria II and a panel including CD45RO, CCR7, CD25, CD127, CD95 and CD27 were used to sort naive, central memory, regulatory and stem cell-like memory CD4+ T cells. A purity above 98% was achieved for all sorted populations. Right away, PBMCs were isolated by Lymphoprep density gradient centrifugation and were stained directly, with no culture step. To minimize batch effects, samples were stained and sorted in pairs, one healthy donor with one patient per experiment. A remark on this clone: Its antigen is unknown. No base quality values were provided; no much bigger clone lies one nucleotide off. Different DNA sequences within this sample yield the same CDR3.

Taken from cysteine to phenylalanine, the CDR3 has 14 residues. The entry retains the CDR3 DNA only, 42 bases that are in frame from base 1. CDR1 and CDR2 were assigned from the germline V gene as SGHDN and FVKESK. V is pruned by 3 bases and J by 4 bases, leaving 0 bases of the junction without a gene match. The entire isolated RNA was reverse transcribed using the High Capacity cDNA Reverse Transcription Kit, and thus expressed TCRB transcripts were sequenced. Deep immunoSEQ sequencing was performed on naive, central memory and regulatory T cell samples, with an average of roughly 3.6 million total reads per sample. Sorted cells were lysed in RLT buffer and RNA was extracted with DNase-treated RNeasy Micro or Mini kits, depending on cell number. Each cell subset was processed on its own to prevent cross-contamination, while patient and healthy donor samples were processed together. The immunoSEQ multiplex PCR was used to amplify TCRB sequences from cDNA, yielding 87-bp fragments that span the CDR3 region. The amplicons were sequenced using the Illumina HiSeq platform. The paper's data handling went like this. Synthetic template baselines were used to correct PCR bias computationally, reads within Hamming distance 2 were collapsed together, and singletons that could not be merged were discarded. By aligning reads against IMGT, V, D and J genes, CDR3 length, and insertions or deletions at six rearrangement sites were assigned. Within each subset, clonotype counts were normalized to the number of sorted cells before true diversity and Gini coefficients were calculated with the tcR R package. The overlap coefficient, calculated on TCRB nucleotide sequences, was used to quantify repertoire sharing. Out-of-frame TCRB sequences from naive cells were analyzed to stand in for the pre-selection repertoire. As stored in TCRdb, this immuneACCESS dataset retains in-frame rearrangements with V and J assigned. A fraction of the clones does not appear; measured against another copy, unresolved V genes explain less than half of the discrepancy, and the remainder lacks a known reason. The DNA was the basis for D and trimming; V, J and clone size are from that table. Here the sample has 150,000 to 200,000 clones; roughly 60% occur a single time. Nearly 0.09% of the sample comes from the top ten.

Sequencing was carried out using naive CD4+ T cells from blood. The sample's cell subset or site label, decoded: true naive CD4+ T cells. This chain is built from TRBV14 and TRBJ2-3; TRBD2 matches 11 bases in the middle. The origin of this receptor is a man younger than 40 with type 1 diabetes. For the CDR3, the sequence is CASSQGLAADTQYF. In nucleotides, the sequence is TGTGCCAGCAGCCAGGGACTAGCGGCAGATACGCAGTATTTT.